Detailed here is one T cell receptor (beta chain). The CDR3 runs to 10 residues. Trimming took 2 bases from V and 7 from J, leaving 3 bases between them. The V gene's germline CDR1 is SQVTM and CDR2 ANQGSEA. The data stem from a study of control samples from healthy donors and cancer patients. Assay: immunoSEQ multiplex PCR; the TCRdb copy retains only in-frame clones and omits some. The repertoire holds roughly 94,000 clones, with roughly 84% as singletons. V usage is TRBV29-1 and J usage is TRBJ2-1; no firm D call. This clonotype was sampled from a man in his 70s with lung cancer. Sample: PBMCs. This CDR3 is CSVERNEQFF. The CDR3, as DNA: TGCAGCGTTGAACGGAATGAGCAGTTCTTC.